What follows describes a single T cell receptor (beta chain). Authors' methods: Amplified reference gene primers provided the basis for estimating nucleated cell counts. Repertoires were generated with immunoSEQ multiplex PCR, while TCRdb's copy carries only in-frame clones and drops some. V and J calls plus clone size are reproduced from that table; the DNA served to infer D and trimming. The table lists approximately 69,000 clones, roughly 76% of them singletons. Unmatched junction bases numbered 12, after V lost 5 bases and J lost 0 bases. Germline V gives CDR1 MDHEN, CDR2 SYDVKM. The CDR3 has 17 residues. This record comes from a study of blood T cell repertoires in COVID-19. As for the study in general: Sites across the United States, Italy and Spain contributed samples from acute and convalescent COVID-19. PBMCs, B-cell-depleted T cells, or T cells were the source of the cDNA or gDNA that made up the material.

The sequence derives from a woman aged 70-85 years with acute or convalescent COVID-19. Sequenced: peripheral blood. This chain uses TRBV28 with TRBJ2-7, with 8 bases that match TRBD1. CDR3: CASSQNPGTGSSYEQYF. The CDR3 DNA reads TGTGCCAGCAGTCAAAACCCTGGGACAGGAAGCTCCTACGAGCAGTACTTC. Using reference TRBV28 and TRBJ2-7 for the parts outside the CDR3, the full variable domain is DVKVTQSSRYLVKRTGEKVFLECVQDMDHENMFWYRQDPGLGLRLIYFSYDVKMKEKGDIPEGYSVSREKKERFSLILESASTNQTSMYLCASSQNPGTGSSYEQYFGPGTRLTVT.